This TCR beta chain is drawn from a study of shared clonotypes between healthy human individuals. Study outcomes and limitations: Only blood was sampled; tissue repertoires likely differ.

Germline V gene data show CDR1 as SGHAT and CDR2 as FQNNGV. Deletions cut 5 bases from V and 2 bases from J, with 16 bases between. The CDR3 totals 15 residues. Free of recent acute infections or vaccinations, the donors were healthy HIV-negative adults. For each subset, genomic DNA was distributed in equal portions over several immunoSEQ plates. The sorted-subset replicate PCRs were given roughly 190 ng DNA, which is 30,000 or so T cell genomes. Clones were read by immunoSEQ multiplex PCR, and TCRdb kept only the in-frame ones, dropping some. The sample includes more than 2 million clones, 85% to 95% of them seen just once. In regard to this clone: What it binds is unknown.

Sequences were obtained from naive CD4+ T cells sorted from blood. Indicated subset: CD45RA+ positively selected. This receptor was identified in a man younger than 35 in good health. V gene TRBV11-2 combines with J gene TRBJ2-7; D is possibly TRBD2 (5 bases). CDR3 sequence reads: CASSEPGSLTYEQYF. DNA of the CDR3: TGTGCCAGCAGCGAACCGGGATCCCTCACCTACGAGCAGTACTTC.